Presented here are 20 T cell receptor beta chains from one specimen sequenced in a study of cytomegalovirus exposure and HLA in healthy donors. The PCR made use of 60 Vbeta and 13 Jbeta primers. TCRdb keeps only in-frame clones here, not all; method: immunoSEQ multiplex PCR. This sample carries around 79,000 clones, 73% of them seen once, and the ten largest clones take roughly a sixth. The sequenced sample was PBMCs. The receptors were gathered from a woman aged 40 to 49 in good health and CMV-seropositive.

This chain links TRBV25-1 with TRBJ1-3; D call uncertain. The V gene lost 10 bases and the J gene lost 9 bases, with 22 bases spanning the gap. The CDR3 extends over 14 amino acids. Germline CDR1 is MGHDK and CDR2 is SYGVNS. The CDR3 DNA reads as TGTGCCACCCAGTCCACCGGAGCCTTTGGCACCATATATTTT. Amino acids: CATQSTGAFGTIYF.

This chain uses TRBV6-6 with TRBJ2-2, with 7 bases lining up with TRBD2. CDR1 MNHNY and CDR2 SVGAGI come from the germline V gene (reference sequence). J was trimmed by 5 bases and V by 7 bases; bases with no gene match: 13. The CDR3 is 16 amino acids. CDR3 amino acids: CASTRWGGVGTGELFF. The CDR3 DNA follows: TGTGCCAGCACCCGGTGGGGAGGGGTAGGGACCGGGGAGCTGTTTTTT.

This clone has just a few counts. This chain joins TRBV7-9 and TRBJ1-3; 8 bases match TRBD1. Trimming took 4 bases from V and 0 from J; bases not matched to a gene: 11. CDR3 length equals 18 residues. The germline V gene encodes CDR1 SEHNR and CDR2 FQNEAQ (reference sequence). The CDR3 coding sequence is TGTGCCAGCAGCTCCATGATAGGACAGGGACACTCTGGAAACACCATATATTTT. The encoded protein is CASSSMIGQGHSGNTIYF.

The CDR3 region has the DNA TGTGCCATCGCACAGGGGAACACTGAAGCTTTCTTT. It yields the protein CAIAQGNTEAFF. This chain connects TRBV10-3 to TRBJ1-1, with D tentatively TRBD1 (6 bases). Germline CDR1 ENHRY, CDR2 SYGVKD. V was clipped by 8 bases and J by 1 base, with 8 bases between them. This CDR3 contains 12 residues.

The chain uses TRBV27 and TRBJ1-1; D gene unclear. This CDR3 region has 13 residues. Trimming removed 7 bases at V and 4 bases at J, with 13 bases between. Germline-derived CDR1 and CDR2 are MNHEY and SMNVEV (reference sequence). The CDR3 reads CASTSAGGTEAFF. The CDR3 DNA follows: TGTGCCAGCACTTCAGCCGGAGGCACTGAAGCTTTCTTT.

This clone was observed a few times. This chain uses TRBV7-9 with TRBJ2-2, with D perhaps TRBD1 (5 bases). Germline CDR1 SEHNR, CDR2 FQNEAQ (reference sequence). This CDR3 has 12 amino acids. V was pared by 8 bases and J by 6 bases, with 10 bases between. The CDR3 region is CASQGEAGELFF. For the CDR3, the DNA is TGTGCCAGCCAGGGTGAGGCCGGGGAGCTGTTTTTT. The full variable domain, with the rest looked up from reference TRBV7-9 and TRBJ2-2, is DTGVSQNPRHKITKRGQNVTFRCDPISEHNRLYWYRQTLGQGPEFLTYFQNEAQLEKSRLLSDRFSAERPKGSFSTLEIQRTEQGDSAMYLCASQGEAGELFFGEGSRLTVL.

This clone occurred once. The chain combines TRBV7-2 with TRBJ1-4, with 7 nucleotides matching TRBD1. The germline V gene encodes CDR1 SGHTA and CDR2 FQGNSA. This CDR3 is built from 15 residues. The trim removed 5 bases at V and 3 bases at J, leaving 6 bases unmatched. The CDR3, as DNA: TGTGCCAGCAGCCCAGACAGGGCGGCTAATGAAAAACTGTTTTTT. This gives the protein CASSPDRAANEKLFF.

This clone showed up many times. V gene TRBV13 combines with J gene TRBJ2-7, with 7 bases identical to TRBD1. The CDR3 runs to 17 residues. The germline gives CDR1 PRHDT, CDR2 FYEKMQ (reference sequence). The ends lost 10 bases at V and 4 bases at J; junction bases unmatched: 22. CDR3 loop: CANRPRDSTKPTYEQYF. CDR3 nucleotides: TGTGCCAACCGCCCCCGGGACAGCACAAAACCCACATACGAGCAGTACTTC.

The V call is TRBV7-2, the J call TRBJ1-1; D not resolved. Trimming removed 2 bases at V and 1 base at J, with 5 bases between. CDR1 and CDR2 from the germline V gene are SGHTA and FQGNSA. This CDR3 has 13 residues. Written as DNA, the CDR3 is TGTGCCAGCAGCTTACGCGGGAACACTGAAGCTTTCTTT. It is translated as CASSLRGNTEAFF.

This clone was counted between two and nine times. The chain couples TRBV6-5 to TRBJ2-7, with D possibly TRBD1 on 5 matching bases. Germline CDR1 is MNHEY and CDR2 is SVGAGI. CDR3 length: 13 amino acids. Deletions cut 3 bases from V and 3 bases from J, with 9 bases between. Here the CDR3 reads CASSYRQGYEQYF. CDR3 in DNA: TGTGCCAGCAGTTATAGGCAGGGCTACGAGCAGTACTTC.

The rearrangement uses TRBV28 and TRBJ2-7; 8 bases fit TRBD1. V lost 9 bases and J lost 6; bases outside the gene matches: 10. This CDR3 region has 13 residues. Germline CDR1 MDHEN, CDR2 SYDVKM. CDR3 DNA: TGTGCCAGTGCAGGGGGCGCCCTACTCGAGCAGTACTTC. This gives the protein CASAGGALLEQYF.

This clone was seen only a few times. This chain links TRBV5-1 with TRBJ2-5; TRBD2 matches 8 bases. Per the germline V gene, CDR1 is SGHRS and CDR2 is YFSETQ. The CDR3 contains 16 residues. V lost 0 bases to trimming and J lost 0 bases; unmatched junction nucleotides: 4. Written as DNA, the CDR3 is TGCGCCAGCAGCTTGGGACCAGCGGGGGACCAAGAGACCCAGTACTTC. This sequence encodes CASSLGPAGDQETQYF.

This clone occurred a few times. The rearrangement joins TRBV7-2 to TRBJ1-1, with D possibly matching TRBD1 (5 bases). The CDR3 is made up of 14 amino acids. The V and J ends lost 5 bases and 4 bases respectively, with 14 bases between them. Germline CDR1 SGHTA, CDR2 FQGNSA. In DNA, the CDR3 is TGTGCCAGCAGCCTCCGGGGGGACGGCACTGAAGCTTTCTTT. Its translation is CASSLRGDGTEAFF.

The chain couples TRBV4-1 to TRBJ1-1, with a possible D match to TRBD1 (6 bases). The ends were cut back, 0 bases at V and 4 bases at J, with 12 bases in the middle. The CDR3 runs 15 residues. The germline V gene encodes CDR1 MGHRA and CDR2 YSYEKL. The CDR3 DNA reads TGCGCCAGCAGCCAAGATCTGGGGGCGGGCACTGAAGCTTTCTTT. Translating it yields CASSQDLGAGTEAFF.

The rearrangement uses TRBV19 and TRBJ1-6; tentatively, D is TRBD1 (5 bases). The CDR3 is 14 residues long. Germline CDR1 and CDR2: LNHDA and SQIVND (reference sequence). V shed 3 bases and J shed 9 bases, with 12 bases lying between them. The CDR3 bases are TGTGCCAGTAGTATCTCCCACAGGACTTCACCCCTCCACTTT. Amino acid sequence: CASSISHRTSPLHF.

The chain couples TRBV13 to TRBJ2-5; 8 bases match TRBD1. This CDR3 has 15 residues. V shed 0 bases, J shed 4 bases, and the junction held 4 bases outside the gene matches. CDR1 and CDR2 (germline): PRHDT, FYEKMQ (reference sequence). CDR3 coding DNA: TGTGCCAGCAGCTTAGGCCGACAGGGGCCAGAGACCCAGTACTTC. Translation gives CASSLGRQGPETQYF.

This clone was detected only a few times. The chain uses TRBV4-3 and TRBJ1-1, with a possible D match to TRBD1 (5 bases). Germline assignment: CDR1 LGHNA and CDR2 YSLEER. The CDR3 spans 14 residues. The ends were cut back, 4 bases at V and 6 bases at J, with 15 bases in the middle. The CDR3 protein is CASSPQAGGAEAFF. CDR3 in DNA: TGCGCCAGCAGCCCACAGGCGGGAGGGGCTGAAGCTTTCTTT.

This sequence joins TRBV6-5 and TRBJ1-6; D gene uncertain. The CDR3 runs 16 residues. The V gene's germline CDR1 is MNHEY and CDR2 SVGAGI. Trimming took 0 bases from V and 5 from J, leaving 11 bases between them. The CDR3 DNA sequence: TGTGCCAGCAGTTACTCGACGGGGTACAATAATTCACCCCTCCACTTT. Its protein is CASSYSTGYNNSPLHF.

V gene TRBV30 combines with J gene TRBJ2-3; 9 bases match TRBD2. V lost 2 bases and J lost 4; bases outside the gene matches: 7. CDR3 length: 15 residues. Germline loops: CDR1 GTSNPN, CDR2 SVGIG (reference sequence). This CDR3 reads CAWSRRGGAPDTQYF. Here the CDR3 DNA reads TGTGCCTGGAGTCGGCGCGGGGGGGCCCCAGATACGCAGTATTTT.

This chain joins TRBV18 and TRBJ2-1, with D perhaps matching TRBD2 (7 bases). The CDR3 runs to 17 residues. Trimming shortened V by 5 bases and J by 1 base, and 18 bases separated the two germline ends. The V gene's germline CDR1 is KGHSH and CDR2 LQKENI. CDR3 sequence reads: CASSTAGAINSYNEQFF. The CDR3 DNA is TGTGCCAGCTCAACCGCGGGGGCCATAAATTCCTACAATGAGCAGTTCTTC.